The clone carrying this T cell receptor beta chain was counted many times. Its antigen is as yet unknown. From RNA transcripts, TCR beta CDR3 regions were amplified. TCR CDR3 underwent first-round RT-PCR with the HTBI primer set. TCRdb reanalysed the multiplex PCR reads using MiXCR and keeps one entry per CDR3 protein. The sample has approximately 300,000 distinct CDR3 sequences, roughly 17% seen once. The CDR3 has 14 residues. After removal of 0 bases from V and 5 bases from J, the junction contained 5 bases not matched to a gene. Germline-derived CDR1 and CDR2 are GTSNPN and SVGIG (reference sequence). This specimen belongs to a study of T cells in Graves' hyperthyroidism and ophthalmopathy. Findings of the study overall: Ophthalmopathy prediction by the model preceded onset by a median about 6 months.

The source of this sequence is a man between 25 and 39 years old with Graves' hyperthyroidism. The chain carries TRBV30 and TRBJ2-3; 7 nucleotides align to TRBD2. Sequencing was done on a sample of blood. CDR3 sequence: CAWSVGVAGDTQYF. The CDR3 nucleotides are TGTGCCTGGAGTGTTGGGGTAGCGGGAGATACGCAGTATTTT.